This TCR beta chain was obtained from a study of cytomegalovirus exposure and HLA in healthy donors. Vbeta (60) and Jbeta (13) primers were used in the PCR. TCRdb's copy holds only in-frame clones and misses some; the assay was immunoSEQ multiplex PCR. The sample lists roughly 100,000 clones; roughly 13% were seen once. Germline V CDR1 and CDR2: MNHNS, SASEGT. This CDR3 region has 13 residues. V lost 1 base and J 3 bases, leaving 7 bases between the germline ends. This clone is classed as medium-sized. This chain connects TRBV6-1 to TRBJ2-7; D possibly corresponds to TRBD1 (5 bases). This clonotype was sampled from a man aged 35 to 55 in good health and CMV-seropositive. The sample comprised PBMCs. For the CDR3, the DNA is TGTGCCAGCAGTGAAGGACAGCACTACGAGCAGTACTTC. Amino acids: CASSEGQHYEQYF.